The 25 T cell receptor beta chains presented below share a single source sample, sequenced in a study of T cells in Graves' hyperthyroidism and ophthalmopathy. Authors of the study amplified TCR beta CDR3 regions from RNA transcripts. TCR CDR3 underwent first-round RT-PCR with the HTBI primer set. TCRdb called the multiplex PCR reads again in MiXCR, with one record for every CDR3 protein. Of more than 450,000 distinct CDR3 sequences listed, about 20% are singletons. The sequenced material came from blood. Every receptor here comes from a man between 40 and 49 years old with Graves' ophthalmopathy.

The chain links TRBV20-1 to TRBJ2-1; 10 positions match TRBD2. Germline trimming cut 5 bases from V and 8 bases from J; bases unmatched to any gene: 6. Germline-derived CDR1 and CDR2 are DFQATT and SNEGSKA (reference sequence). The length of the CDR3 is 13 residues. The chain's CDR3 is CSAVSGGAYEQFF. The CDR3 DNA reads TGCAGTGCTGTGAGCGGGGGGGCCTATGAGCAGTTCTTC.

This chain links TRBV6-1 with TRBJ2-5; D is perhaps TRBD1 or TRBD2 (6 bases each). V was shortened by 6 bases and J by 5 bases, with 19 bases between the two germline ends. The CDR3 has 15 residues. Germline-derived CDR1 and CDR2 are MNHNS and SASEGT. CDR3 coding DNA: TGTGCCAGCAGCCCACAGACGGGGGCACGGGAGACCCAGTACTTC. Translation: CASSPQTGARETQYF.

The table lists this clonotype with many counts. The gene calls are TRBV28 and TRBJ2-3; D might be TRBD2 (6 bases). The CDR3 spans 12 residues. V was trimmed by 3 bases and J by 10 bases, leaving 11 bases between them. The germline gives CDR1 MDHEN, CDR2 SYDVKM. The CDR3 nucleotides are TGTGCCAGCAGTTTCCGACGGAGGGCGCAGTATTTT. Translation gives CASSFRRRAQYF.

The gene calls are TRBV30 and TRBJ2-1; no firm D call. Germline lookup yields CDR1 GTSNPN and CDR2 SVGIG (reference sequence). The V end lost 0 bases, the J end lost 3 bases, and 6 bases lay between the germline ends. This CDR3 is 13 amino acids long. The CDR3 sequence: CAWSVGIYNEQFF. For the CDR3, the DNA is TGTGCCTGGAGTGTAGGCATCTACAATGAGCAGTTCTTC. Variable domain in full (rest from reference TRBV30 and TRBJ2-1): SQTIHQWPATLVQPVGSPLSLECTVEGTSNPNLYWYRQAAGRGLQLLFYSVGIGQISSEVPQNLSASRPQDRQFILSSKKLLLSDSGFYLCAWSVGIYNEQFFGPGTRLTVL.

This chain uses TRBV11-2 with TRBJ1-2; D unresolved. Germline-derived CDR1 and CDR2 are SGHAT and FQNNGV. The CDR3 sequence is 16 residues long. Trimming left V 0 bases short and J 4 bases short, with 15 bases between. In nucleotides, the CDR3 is TGTGCCAGCAGCTTAGATCCCTCGGGCAGCCTCTATGGCTACACCTTC. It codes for CASSLDPSGSLYGYTF.

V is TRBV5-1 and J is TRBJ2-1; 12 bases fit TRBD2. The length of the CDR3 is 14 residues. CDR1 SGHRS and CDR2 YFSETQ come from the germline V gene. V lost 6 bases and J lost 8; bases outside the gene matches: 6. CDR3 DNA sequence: TGCGCCAGCAAACGACTAGCGGGAGTCGATGAGCAGTTCTTC. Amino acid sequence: CASKRLAGVDEQFF.

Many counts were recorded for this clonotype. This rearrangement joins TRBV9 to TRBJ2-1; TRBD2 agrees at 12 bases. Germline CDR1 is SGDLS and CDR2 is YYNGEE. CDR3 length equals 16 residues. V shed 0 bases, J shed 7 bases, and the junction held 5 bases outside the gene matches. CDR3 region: CASSVGPSGGANEQFF. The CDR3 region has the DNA TGTGCCAGCAGCGTAGGCCCTAGCGGGGGGGCAAATGAGCAGTTCTTC.

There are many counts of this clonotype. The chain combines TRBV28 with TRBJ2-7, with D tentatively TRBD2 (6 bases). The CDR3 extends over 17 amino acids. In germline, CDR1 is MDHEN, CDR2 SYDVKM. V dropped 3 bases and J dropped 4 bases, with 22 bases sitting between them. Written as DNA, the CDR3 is TGTGCCAGCAGTTTTTTATTTTCGGGCGGGATGGGTTACGAGCAGTACTTC. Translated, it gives CASSFLFSGGMGYEQYF.

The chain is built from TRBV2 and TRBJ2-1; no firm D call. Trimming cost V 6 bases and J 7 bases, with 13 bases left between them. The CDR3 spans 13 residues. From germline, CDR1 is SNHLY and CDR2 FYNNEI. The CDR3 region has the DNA TGTGCCAGCAGGCGACATGGTGAAAATGAGCAGTTCTTC. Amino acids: CASRRHGENEQFF.

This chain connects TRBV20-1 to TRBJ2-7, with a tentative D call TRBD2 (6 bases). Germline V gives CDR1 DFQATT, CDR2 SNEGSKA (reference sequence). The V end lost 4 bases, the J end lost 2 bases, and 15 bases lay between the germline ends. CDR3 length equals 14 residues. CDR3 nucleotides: TGCAGTGCTAAGAAGGGCGCGGGGCCCTACGAGCAGTACTTC. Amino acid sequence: CSAKKGAGPYEQYF.

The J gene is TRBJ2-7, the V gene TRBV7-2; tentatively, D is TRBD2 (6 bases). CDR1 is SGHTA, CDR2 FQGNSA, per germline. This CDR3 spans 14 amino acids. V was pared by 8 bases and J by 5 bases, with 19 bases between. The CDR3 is CASGLGLGGHEQYF. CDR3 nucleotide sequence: TGTGCCAGCGGTTTGGGTCTTGGAGGGCACGAGCAGTACTTC.

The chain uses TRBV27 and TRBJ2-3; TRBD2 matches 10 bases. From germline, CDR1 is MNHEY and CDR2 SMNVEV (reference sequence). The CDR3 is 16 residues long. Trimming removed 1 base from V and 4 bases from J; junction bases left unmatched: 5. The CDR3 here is CASSLYSSGSADTQYF. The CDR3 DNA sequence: TGTGCCAGCAGTTTATACTCTAGCGGGAGCGCAGATACGCAGTATTTT.

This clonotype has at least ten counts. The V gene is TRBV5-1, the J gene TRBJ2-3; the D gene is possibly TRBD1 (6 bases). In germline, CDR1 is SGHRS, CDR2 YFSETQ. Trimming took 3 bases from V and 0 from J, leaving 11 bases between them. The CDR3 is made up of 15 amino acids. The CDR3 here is CASSSGQQSTDTQYF. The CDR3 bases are TGCGCCAGCAGCTCCGGACAGCAGAGCACAGATACGCAGTATTTT.

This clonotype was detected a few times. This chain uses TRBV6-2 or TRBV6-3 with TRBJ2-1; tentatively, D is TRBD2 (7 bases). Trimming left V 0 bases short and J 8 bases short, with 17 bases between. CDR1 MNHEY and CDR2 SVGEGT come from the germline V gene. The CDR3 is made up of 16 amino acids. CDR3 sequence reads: CASSYSASGTIYEQFF. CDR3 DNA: TGTGCCAGCAGTTACTCGGCAAGCGGGACAATCTATGAGCAGTTCTTC.

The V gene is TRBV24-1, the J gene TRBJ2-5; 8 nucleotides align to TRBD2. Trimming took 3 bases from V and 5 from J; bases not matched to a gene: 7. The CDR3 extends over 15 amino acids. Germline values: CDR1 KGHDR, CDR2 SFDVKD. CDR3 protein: CATSDGTRSDETQYF. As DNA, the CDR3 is TGTGCCACCAGTGATGGGACTAGATCGGATGAGACCCAGTACTTC.

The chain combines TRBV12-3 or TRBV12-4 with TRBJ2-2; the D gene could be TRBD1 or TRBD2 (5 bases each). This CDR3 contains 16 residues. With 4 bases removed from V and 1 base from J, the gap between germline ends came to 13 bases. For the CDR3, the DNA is TGTGCCAGCAGTTCCGGGGCGACGATGAACACCGGGGAGCTGTTTTTT. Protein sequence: CASSSGATMNTGELFF.

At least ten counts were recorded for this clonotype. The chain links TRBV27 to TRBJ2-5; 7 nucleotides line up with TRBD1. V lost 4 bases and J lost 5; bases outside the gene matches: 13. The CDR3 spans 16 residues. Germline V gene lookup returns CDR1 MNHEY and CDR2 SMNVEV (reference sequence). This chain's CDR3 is CASSWGRGRGRETQYF. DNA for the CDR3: TGTGCCAGCAGTTGGGGAAGGGGGCGCGGTCGGGAGACCCAGTACTTC.

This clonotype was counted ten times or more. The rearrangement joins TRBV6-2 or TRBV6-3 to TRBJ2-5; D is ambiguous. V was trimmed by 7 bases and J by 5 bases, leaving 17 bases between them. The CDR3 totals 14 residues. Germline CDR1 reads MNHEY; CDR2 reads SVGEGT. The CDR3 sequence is CASTHQWEGETQYF. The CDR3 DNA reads TGTGCCAGCACCCACCAGTGGGAAGGGGAGACCCAGTACTTC.

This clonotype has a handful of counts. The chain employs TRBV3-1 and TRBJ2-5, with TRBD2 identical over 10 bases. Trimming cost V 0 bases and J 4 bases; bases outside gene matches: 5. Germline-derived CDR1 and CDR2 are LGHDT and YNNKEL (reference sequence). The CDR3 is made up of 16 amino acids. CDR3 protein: CASSQEERGGRETQYF. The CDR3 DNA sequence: TGTGCCAGCAGCCAAGAAGAGCGGGGGGGCCGAGAGACCCAGTACTTC.

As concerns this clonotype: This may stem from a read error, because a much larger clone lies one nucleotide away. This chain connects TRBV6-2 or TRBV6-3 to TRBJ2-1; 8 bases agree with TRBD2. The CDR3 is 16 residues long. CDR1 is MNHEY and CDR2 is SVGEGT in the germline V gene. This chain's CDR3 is CARSSLRRTSTGEQFF. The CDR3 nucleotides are TGTGCCCGCAGTTCCCTAAGGCGGACTAGCACGGGTGAGCAGTTCTTC.

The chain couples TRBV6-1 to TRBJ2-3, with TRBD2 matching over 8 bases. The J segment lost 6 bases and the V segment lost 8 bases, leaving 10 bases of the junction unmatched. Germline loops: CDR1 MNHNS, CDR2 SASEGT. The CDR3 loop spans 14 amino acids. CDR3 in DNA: TGTGCCAGCGCCGGGACCGGGGGGGCTGATACGCAGTATTTT. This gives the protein CASAGTGGADTQYF.

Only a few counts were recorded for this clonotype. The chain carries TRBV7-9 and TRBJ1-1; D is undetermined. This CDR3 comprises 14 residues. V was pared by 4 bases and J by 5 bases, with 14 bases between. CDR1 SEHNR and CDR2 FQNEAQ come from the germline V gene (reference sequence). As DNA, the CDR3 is TGTGCCAGCAGCTCGACCATCCAGGTGACTGAAGCTTTCTTT. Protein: CASSSTIQVTEAFF.

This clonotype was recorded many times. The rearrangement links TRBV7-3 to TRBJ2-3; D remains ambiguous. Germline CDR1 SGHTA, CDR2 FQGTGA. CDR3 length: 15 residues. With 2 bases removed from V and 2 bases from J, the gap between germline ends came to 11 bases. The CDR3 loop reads CASSLGPSYTDTQYF. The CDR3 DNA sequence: TGTGCCAGCAGCTTAGGGCCCTCTTACACAGATACGCAGTATTTT.

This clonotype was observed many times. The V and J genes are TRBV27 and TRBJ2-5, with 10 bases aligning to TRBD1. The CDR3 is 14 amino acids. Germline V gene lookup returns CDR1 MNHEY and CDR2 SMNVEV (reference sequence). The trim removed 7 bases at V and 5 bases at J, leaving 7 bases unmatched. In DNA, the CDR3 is TGTGCCAGCACTTCGACAGGGGGCGCGGAGACCCAGTACTTC. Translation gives CASTSTGGAETQYF.

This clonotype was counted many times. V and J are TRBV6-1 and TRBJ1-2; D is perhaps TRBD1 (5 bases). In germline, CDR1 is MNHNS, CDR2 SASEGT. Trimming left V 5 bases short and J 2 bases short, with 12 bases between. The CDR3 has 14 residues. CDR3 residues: CASSYRKTNYGYTF. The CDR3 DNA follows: TGTGCCAGCAGTTACAGGAAGACGAACTATGGCTACACCTTC.